These 20 T cell receptor beta chains came from one sample sequenced in a study of shared clonotypes between healthy human individuals (TCRdb year 2020). Receptors were amplified or captured by the immunoSEQ multiplex PCR assay. The table comes from immuneACCESS by way of TCRdb, which keeps in-frame sequences with V and J called. Part of the clones is missing from these tables; in studies checked, under half for an unresolved V gene and the rest for unknown reasons. Here the sample has 450,000 to 500,000 clones; roughly 85% occur a single time. Of the sample, approximately 12% is held by the ten largest clones. The sample consisted of PBMCs. Receptor source: a woman aged 40 to 50 in good health. Some clones in this sample may be carry-over from other donors' samples.

The rearrangement joins TRBV5-4 to TRBJ1-2; D gene unclear. V was shortened by 2 bases and J by 7 bases, with 12 bases between the two germline ends. Germline loops: CDR1 SGHNT, CDR2 YYREEE (reference sequence). The CDR3 has 13 amino acids. Here the CDR3 DNA reads TGTGCCAGCAGCTTTAGAGGGTACCCTGGCTACACCTTC. As protein: CASSFRGYPGYTF. The full variable domain, its missing parts supplied by reference TRBV5-4 and TRBJ1-2, is ETGVTQSPTHLIKTRGQQVTLRCSSQSGHNTVSWYQQALGQGPQFIFQYYREEENGRGNFPPRFSGLQFPNYSSELNVNALELDDSALYLCASSFRGYPGYTFGSGTRLTVV.

V is TRBV5-1 and J is TRBJ2-1; 10 bases agree with TRBD2. Germline lookup yields CDR1 SGHRS and CDR2 YFSETQ. The V gene end was trimmed by 4 bases and the J gene end by 6 bases; junction bases not matched to a gene: 7. The CDR3 covers 15 residues. CDR3 nucleotide sequence: TGCGCCAGCAGCCCCCTAGCGGGAGAGGTCAATGAGCAGTTCTTC. It encodes CASSPLAGEVNEQFF.

Regarding this clone: A much larger clonotype is one base distant, so this may be a read error. The CDR3 here is CASSLTGRGANALTF. CDR3 coding DNA: TGTGCCAGCAGTTTAACAGGGCGTGGGGCCAACGCCCTGACTTTC. The chain has TRBV27 and TRBJ2-6; weak D call: TRBD1 (6 bases). The CDR3 totals 15 residues. Germline CDR1 and CDR2: MNHEY and SMNVEV (reference sequence).

This clone turned up a few times. This sequence joins TRBV28 and TRBJ1-5; the D gene is possibly TRBD1 (5 bases). Germline-derived CDR1 and CDR2 are MDHEN and SYDVKM. Trimming removed 5 bases from V and 1 base from J, with 15 bases in between. This CDR3 region has 16 residues. CDR3 loop: CASSPPLQGSNQPQHF. The CDR3 coding sequence is TGTGCCAGCAGTCCCCCCCTCCAGGGAAGCAATCAGCCCCAGCATTTT.

The genes are TRBV27 and TRBJ2-7; D gene unclear. The CDR3 has 14 residues. Germline V CDR1 and CDR2: MNHEY, SMNVEV (reference sequence). V was cut by 3 bases and J by 2 bases, with 11 bases left in between. CDR3 bases: TGTGCCAGCAGTTTTTTTCCGGAGCCCTACGAGCAGTACTTC. Its protein product is CASSFFPEPYEQYF.

J is TRBJ2-3 and V is TRBV27, with D possibly being TRBD2 (5 bases). Germline V gene sequence: CDR1 MNHEY, CDR2 SMNVEV (reference sequence). V lost 3 bases and J 7 bases, leaving 11 bases between the germline ends. The CDR3 spans 13 residues. CDR3 sequence reads: CASSFFLGNTQYF. CDR3 DNA: TGTGCCAGCAGTTTTTTCCTCGGGAATACGCAGTATTTT.

The V gene is TRBV11-3, the J gene TRBJ1-1; a possible D gene is TRBD1 (5 bases). The CDR3 has 13 residues. Germline loops: CDR1 SGHNT, CDR2 YENEEA. V was shortened by 10 bases and J by 1 base, with 13 bases between the two germline ends. CDR3 amino acids: CATGARQNTEAFF. The CDR3 DNA reads TGTGCCACCGGGGCTCGTCAGAACACTGAAGCTTTCTTT.

V and J are TRBV18 and TRBJ2-1; D is ambiguous. Germline CDR1 and CDR2: KGHSH and LQKENI. V lost 1 base to trimming and J lost 7 bases, with 5 bases between them. The CDR3 is 12 residues long. CDR3 in DNA: TGTGCCAGCTCACCACTGGGAAATGAGCAGTTCTTC. Translating gives CASSPLGNEQFF.

The genes are TRBV11-2 and TRBJ2-2; 10 positions match TRBD2. This CDR3 is built from 16 residues. Germline CDR1 reads SGHAT; CDR2 reads FQNNGV. With 3 bases clipped from V and 6 bases from J, the junction kept 7 bases outside the gene matches. CDR3 amino acids: CASSFSGTSASGELFF. CDR3 bases: TGTGCCAGCAGCTTCTCCGGGACTAGCGCTTCCGGGGAGCTGTTTTTT.

The V gene is TRBV6-6, the J gene TRBJ2-3; D unclear. Germline lookup yields CDR1 MNHNY and CDR2 SVGAGI (reference sequence). V lost 7 bases and J 0 bases, leaving 11 bases between the germline ends. CDR3 length equals 14 residues. In DNA, the CDR3 is TGTGCCAGCAAGAGGACCGCCAGCACAGATACGCAGTATTTT. Its translation is CASKRTASTDTQYF.

The rearrangement uses TRBV2 and TRBJ1-2; D gene ambiguous. The V gene lost 4 bases and the J gene lost 4 bases, with 7 bases spanning the gap. This CDR3 has 12 residues. The germline gives CDR1 SNHLY, CDR2 FYNNEI. CDR3 amino acids: CASSVFGYGYTF. CDR3 coding DNA: TGTGCCAGCAGTGTGTTCGGCTATGGCTACACCTTC. The full variable domain, in which reference TRBV2 and TRBJ1-2 provide the parts outside the CDR3, is EPEVTQTPSHQVTQMGQEVILRCVPISNHLYFYWYRQILGQKVEFLVSFYNNEISEKSEIFDDQFSVERPDGSNFTLKIRSTKLEDSAMYFCASSVFGYGYTFGSGTRLTVV.

V gene TRBV4-1 combines with J gene TRBJ2-5; D is uncertain. V dropped 4 bases and J dropped 2 bases, with 14 bases sitting between them. CDR1 is MGHRA and CDR2 is YSYEKL in the germline V gene. The CDR3 runs to 15 residues. The CDR3 sequence is CASSLQPGIQETQYF. CDR3 sequence (DNA): TGCGCCAGCAGCCTTCAACCGGGTATACAAGAGACCCAGTACTTC.

The DNA of the CDR3 is TGTGCCAGCAGTTGGGGGCGCGTTCCGTCCCTCGGCTACACCTTC. Its protein product is CASSWGRVPSLGYTF. The chain combines TRBV28 with TRBJ1-2; tentatively, D is TRBD1 (6 bases). The V gene's germline CDR1 is MDHEN and CDR2 SYDVKM. CDR3 length equals 15 residues. V gave up 4 bases and J gave up 8 bases, with 20 bases separating them.

The CDR3 DNA follows: TGTGCCAGCAGTGAACTTTCGGATTTCGGGGGCATCGGAAACACCATATATTTT. As protein: CASSELSDFGGIGNTIYF. The gene calls are TRBV25-1 and TRBJ1-3; D is possibly TRBD1 (6 bases). Germline V gives CDR1 MGHDK, CDR2 SYGVNS. V lost 2 bases and J 4 bases, leaving 21 bases between the germline ends. CDR3 size: 18 residues.

The chain joins TRBV5-8 to TRBJ1-1; the match to TRBD1 covers 7 bases. Trimming removed 2 bases from V and 10 bases from J; junction bases left unmatched: 11. The CDR3 length is 14 residues. Per germline, CDR1 SGHTS and CDR2 YDEGEE. Written as DNA, the CDR3 is TGTGCCAGCAGCTTCACTCATGCAGGGGGTTCAGCTTTCTTT. The encoded protein is CASSFTHAGGSAFF.

The rearrangement links TRBV11-2 to TRBJ2-1, with TRBD2 matching 13 bases. Germline assignment: CDR1 SGHAT and CDR2 FQNNGV. V trimming: 5 bases; J trimming: 15 bases; junction bases outside the gene matches: 4. The CDR3 spans 12 residues. CDR3 amino acids: CASSIRTSGRFF. DNA of the CDR3: TGTGCCAGCAGCATCCGGACTAGCGGGAGGTTCTTC.

This chain connects TRBV19 to TRBJ1-5; unclear D gene. Deletions cut 1 base from V and 5 bases from J, with 6 bases between. CDR3 length: 13 amino acids. Per the germline V gene, CDR1 is LNHDA and CDR2 is SQIVND (reference sequence). CDR3 loop: CASSIVADQPQHF. The CDR3, as DNA: TGTGCCAGTAGTATAGTGGCCGATCAGCCCCAGCATTTT.

The rearrangement joins TRBV6-5 to TRBJ1-2; D is unclear. Trimming took off 2 bases at V and 4 bases at J, with 8 bases between the two ends. CDR1 is MNHEY, CDR2 SVGAGI, per germline. This CDR3 comprises 13 residues. CDR3 sequence reads: CASSYELTYGYTF. CDR3 DNA: TGTGCCAGCAGTTACGAGTTGACCTATGGCTACACCTTC.

This clone was seen just once. The chain joins TRBV28 to TRBJ1-2; D is perhaps TRBD1 (5 bases). The CDR3 totals 15 residues. Trimming pared 7 bases from V and 4 bases from J, leaving 19 bases between. CDR1 is MDHEN and CDR2 is SYDVKM in the germline V gene. In nucleotides, the CDR3 is TGTGCCAGCACCCCGGGGGGGGGATTGGGCTATGGCTACACCTTC. The encoded protein is CASTPGGGLGYGYTF.

This CDR3 is CASSQNPQTDTQYF. As DNA, the CDR3 is TGTGCCAGCAGCCAAAACCCCCAGACAGATACGCAGTATTTT. The chain couples TRBV4-2 to TRBJ2-3; D uncertain. The CDR3 covers 14 residues. V gave up 2 bases and J gave up 3 bases, with 9 bases separating them. From germline, CDR1 is LGHNA and CDR2 YNFKEQ.